The 9 T cell receptor beta chains reported below all come from one sample, sequenced in a study of identical twins. Via MiXCR, TCRdb re-called the 5' RACE reads, giving one row per CDR3 protein. The sample carries hundreds of thousands of distinct CDR3 sequences, 8.6% recorded once. The sample was also linked to a second study, of yellow fever vaccine responses in identical twins.

The sequenced material came from PBMCs. Receptors were obtained from a woman aged 18-29 years in good health.

Concerning this clonotype: This is likely a read error, given that the CDR3 carries no conserved phenylalanine or tryptophan at its end. It is unclear where the CDR3 begins or ends on the DNA, so no DNA is shown, and the CDR3 is as TCRdb lists it. The chain has TRBV4-3 and TRBJ2-4; the table calls TRBD1, which could not be checked here. Counting both end residues, the CDR3 totals 9 amino acids. Germline-derived CDR1 and CDR2 are LGHNA and YSLEER. The CDR3: CASSRGTGL.

The chain carries TRBV6-2 or TRBV6-3 and TRBJ2-1; weak D call: TRBD2 (7 bases). The CDR3 runs 14 residues. Germline lookup yields CDR1 MNHEY and CDR2 SVGEGT. The V gene lost 5 bases and the J gene lost 8 bases, with 16 bases spanning the gap. The CDR3 DNA follows: TGTGCCAGCAGTGGACTAGGGGGGAGGGATGAGCAGTTCTTC. Protein product: CASSGLGGRDEQFF.

In its sample, this clonotype was seen many times. V usage is TRBV7-2 and J usage is TRBJ2-3, with D tentatively TRBD2 (5 bases). CDR1 and CDR2 (germline): SGHTA, FQGNSA. Trimming cost V 1 base and J 2 bases, with 16 bases left between them. This CDR3 comprises 17 residues. The CDR3 region is CASSLGPEGPNTDTQYF. In DNA form, the CDR3 reads TGTGCCAGCAGCTTAGGCCCTGAGGGCCCTAACACAGATACGCAGTATTTT. Using reference TRBV7-2 and TRBJ2-3 for the parts outside the CDR3, the full variable domain is GAGVSQSPSNKVTEKGKDVELRCDPISGHTALYWYRQSLGQGLEFLIYFQGNSAPDKSGLPSDRFSAERTGGSVSTLTIQRTQQEDSAVYLCASSLGPEGPNTDTQYFGPGTRLTVL.

CDR3 loop: CASNFEAHLSSGANVLTF. The CDR3 coding sequence is TGCGCCAGCAACTTCGAGGCCCACCTAAGCTCTGGGGCCAACGTCCTGACTTTC. The chain employs TRBV5-1 and TRBJ2-6, with D unclear. V lost 6 bases and J 0 bases, leaving 19 bases between the germline ends. Germline assignment: CDR1 SGHRS and CDR2 YFSETQ. The CDR3 is made up of 18 amino acids.

This clonotype was seen more than once but under ten times. This chain connects TRBV6-1 to TRBJ2-2; no clear D gene. Trimming shortened V by 0 bases and J by 1 base, and 6 bases separated the two germline ends. CDR1 is MNHNS and CDR2 is SASEGT in the germline V gene. The CDR3 totals 15 residues. The CDR3 here is CASSEAPENTGELFF. For the CDR3, the DNA is TGTGCCAGCAGTGAAGCCCCGGAGAACACCGGGGAGCTGTTTTTT.

The chain is built from TRBV7-9 and TRBJ2-5; D is possibly TRBD2 (6 bases). CDR3 length: 15 residues. Germline values: CDR1 SEHNR, CDR2 FQNEAQ (reference sequence). Trimming took off 3 bases at V and 3 bases at J, with 14 bases between the two ends. In DNA, the CDR3 is TGTGCCAGCAGCTTCGTCCAAACGGGGGAAGAGACCCAGTACTTC. Translation: CASSFVQTGEETQYF.

This sequence joins TRBV24-1 and TRBJ2-1; a possible D gene is TRBD2 (6 bases). The germline CDR1 and CDR2 sequences are KGHDR and SFDVKD. V gave up 9 bases and J gave up 10 bases, with 12 bases separating them. The CDR3 sequence is 11 residues long. The CDR3 spells CATAHLAEQFF. CDR3 coding DNA: TGTGCCACCGCTCATCTAGCGGAGCAGTTCTTC.

The chain uses TRBV12-3 or TRBV12-4 and TRBJ2-5; 9 bases are a match to TRBD1. The V gene end was trimmed by 6 bases and the J gene end by 5 bases; junction bases not matched to a gene: 13. The CDR3 is 16 residues long. CDR3 sequence (DNA): TGTGCCAGCAGACCTGATTGGGACAGGGTGTTTGAGACCCAGTACTTC. Protein sequence: CASRPDWDRVFETQYF.

The sample holds many counts of this clonotype. The V call is TRBV18, the J call TRBJ2-7, with unresolved D. V was pared by 2 bases and J by 1 base, with 9 bases between. This CDR3 spans 14 amino acids. The germline V gene encodes CDR1 KGHSH and CDR2 LQKENI. The CDR3 protein is CASSPDQTSYEQYF. CDR3 sequence (DNA): TGTGCCAGCTCACCAGATCAGACATCCTACGAGCAGTACTTC.